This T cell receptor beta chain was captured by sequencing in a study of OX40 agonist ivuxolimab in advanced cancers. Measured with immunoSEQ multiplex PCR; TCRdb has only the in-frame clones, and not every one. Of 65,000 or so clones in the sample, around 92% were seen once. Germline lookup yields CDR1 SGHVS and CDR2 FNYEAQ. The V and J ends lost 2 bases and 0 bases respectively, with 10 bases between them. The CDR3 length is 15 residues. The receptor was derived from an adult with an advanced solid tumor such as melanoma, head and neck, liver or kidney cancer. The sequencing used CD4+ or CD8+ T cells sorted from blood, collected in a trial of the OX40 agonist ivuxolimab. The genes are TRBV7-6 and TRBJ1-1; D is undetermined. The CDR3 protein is CASSLWGQMNTEAFF. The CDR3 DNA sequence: TGTGCCAGCAGCTTATGGGGTCAGATGAACACTGAAGCTTTCTTT. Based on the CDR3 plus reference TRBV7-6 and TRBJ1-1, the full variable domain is GAGVSQSPRYKVTKRGQDVALRCDPISGHVSLYWYRQALGQGPEFLTYFNYEAQQDKSGLPNDRFSAERPEGSISTLTIQRTEQRDSAMYRCASSLWGQMNTEAFFGQGTRLTVV.